One sample yielded the 23 T cell receptor beta chains listed below, sequenced in a study of T cell responses to AZD1222 COVID-19 vaccine (TCRdb year 2021). The label giving this sample's time point can be read as: about 28 days (+/-7) after the second vaccine dose. The library was generated by the immunoSEQ multiplex PCR assay. The table was pulled from immuneACCESS by TCRdb, which kept in-frame rearrangements only. Such tables lose some clones; where checked, under half of the loss comes from unresolved V genes, and the rest has no known cause. The table for this sample lists 110,000 or so clones; more than 70% of them were counted only once. Of the sample, less than 4% is held by the ten largest clones. Source: peripheral blood, taken 28 days after the second AZD1222 dose. The receptors stem from an adult who received the AZD1222 COVID-19 vaccine.

The chain carries TRBV28 and TRBJ1-2; 8 nucleotides match TRBD1. The V gene end was trimmed by 1 base and the J gene end by 6 bases; junction bases not matched to a gene: 7. Germline-derived CDR1 and CDR2 are MDHEN and SYDVKM. The CDR3 sequence is 15 residues long. The chain's CDR3 is CASSLFGQGNHGYTF. The CDR3 DNA reads TGTGCCAGCAGTTTATTCGGACAGGGAAATCATGGCTACACCTTC.

This chain uses TRBV2 with TRBJ1-6, with 7 bases aligning to TRBD1. V was pared by 6 bases and J by 9 bases, with 11 bases of the junction left unmatched. This CDR3 is built from 15 residues. Looked up from germline, CDR1 is SNHLY and CDR2 is FYNNEI. DNA of the CDR3: TGTGCCAGCAGGGGGGACAGCCCCCTAGGTTCACCCCTCCACTTT. It translates to CASRGDSPLGSPLHF.

The gene calls are TRBV6-5 and TRBJ1-2; D might be TRBD1 (5 bases). The CDR3 extends over 13 amino acids. V was pared by 6 bases and J by 2 bases, with 10 bases between. Germline loops: CDR1 MNHEY, CDR2 SVGAGI. In nucleotides, the CDR3 is TGTGCCAGCAGCCGTGACAGAAACTATGGCTACACCTTC. Its translation is CASSRDRNYGYTF.

The V gene is TRBV6-5, the J gene TRBJ2-7, with 9 bases lining up with TRBD2. CDR3 length: 13 amino acids. Germline CDR1 is MNHEY and CDR2 is SVGAGI. With 8 bases clipped from V and 4 bases from J, the junction kept 6 bases outside the gene matches. The CDR3 here is CASGVAGAYEQYF. The CDR3, as DNA: TGTGCCAGCGGCGTAGCGGGGGCGTACGAGCAGTACTTC.

This chain joins TRBV5-4 and TRBJ2-3; 8 bases map to TRBD1. Trimming cost V 9 bases and J 3 bases; bases outside gene matches: 3. CDR1 and CDR2 (germline): SGHNT, YYREEE (reference sequence). The CDR3 totals 12 residues. CDR3 in DNA: TGTGCCACCAGACAGGGGACAGATACGCAGTATTTT. It codes for CATRQGTDTQYF.

The CDR3 bases are TGTGCCAGCAGGGGGGGGAAAAATTTAGCCAAAAACATTCAGTACTTC. This gives the protein CASRGGKNLAKNIQYF. V usage is TRBV2 and J usage is TRBJ2-4; 7 positions agree with TRBD2. Germline CDR1 SNHLY, CDR2 FYNNEI. The junction had 8 bases not matched to a gene; V was cut back by 6 bases and J by 0 bases. This CDR3 is 16 amino acids long. Drawing the rest from reference TRBV2 and TRBJ2-4, the complete variable domain is EPEVTQTPSHQVTQMGQEVILRCVPISNHLYFYWYRQILGQKVEFLVSFYNNEISEKSEIFDDQFSVERPDGSNFTLKIRSTKLEDSAMYFCASRGGKNLAKNIQYFGAGTRLSVL.

The V gene is TRBV5-5, the J gene TRBJ2-7; 8 bases fit TRBD1. Trimming cost V 4 bases and J 2 bases; bases outside gene matches: 11. CDR1 is SGHKS, CDR2 YYEKEE, per germline (reference sequence). CDR3 size: 16 residues. CDR3 sequence: CASSILGQGPTYEQYF. The CDR3 coding sequence is TGTGCCAGCAGCATTCTAGGACAGGGTCCAACCTACGAGCAGTACTTC.

This sequence joins TRBV5-1 and TRBJ2-7, with TRBD1 identical over 8 bases. V lost 4 bases and J lost 2; bases outside the gene matches: 5. The CDR3 extends over 14 amino acids. Germline CDR1 SGHRS, CDR2 YFSETQ. For the CDR3, the DNA is TGCGCCAGCAGCCCGGGGACAGGAACCTACGAGCAGTACTTC. Amino acids: CASSPGTGTYEQYF. Based on the CDR3 plus reference TRBV5-1 and TRBJ2-7, the full variable domain is KAGVTQTPRYLIKTRGQQVTLSCSPISGHRSVSWYQQTPGQGLQFLFEYFSETQRNKGNFPGRFSGRQFSNSRSEMNVSTLELGDSALYLCASSPGTGTYEQYFGPGTRLTVT.

The chain is built from TRBV13 and TRBJ2-1; maybe TRBD1 (5 bases). The CDR3 extends over 12 amino acids. With 5 bases removed from V and 9 bases from J, the gap between germline ends came to 11 bases. Germline V CDR1 and CDR2: PRHDT, FYEKMQ (reference sequence). The CDR3 protein is CASSTSGSEQFF. In DNA form, the CDR3 reads TGTGCCAGCAGCACCTCAGGGTCTGAGCAGTTCTTC.

The chain couples TRBV29-1 to TRBJ1-2; 7 bases fit TRBD1. This CDR3 is 14 amino acids long. Germline V CDR1 and CDR2: SQVTM, ANQGSEA. V lost 7 bases to trimming and J lost 4 bases; unmatched junction nucleotides: 12. In DNA, the CDR3 is TGCAGCGGGGGGACAGTAACGAGACCCTATGGCTACACCTTC. Residues: CSGGTVTRPYGYTF.

In its sample, this clone was seen once. V gene TRBV27 combines with J gene TRBJ1-1; 9 nucleotides match TRBD1. CDR3 length equals 15 residues. V lost 5 bases, J lost 6 bases, and 10 bases stayed unmatched. Germline lookup yields CDR1 MNHEY and CDR2 SMNVEV (reference sequence). CDR3 sequence: CASSTRTGEGSEAFF. In nucleotides, the CDR3 is TGTGCCAGCAGTACCCGGACAGGGGAAGGTTCTGAAGCTTTCTTT.

The chain links TRBV2 to TRBJ1-3, with a tentative D call TRBD1 (6 bases). Germline CDR1 is SNHLY and CDR2 is FYNNEI. The CDR3 sequence is 15 residues long. V lost 3 bases and J 0 bases, leaving 9 bases between the germline ends. CDR3 sequence reads: CASSDGGLSGNTIYF. CDR3 sequence (DNA): TGTGCCAGCAGTGACGGGGGGCTCTCTGGAAACACCATATATTTT.

This rearrangement joins TRBV19 to TRBJ1-4; D is unresolved. Germline V gene sequence: CDR1 LNHDA, CDR2 SQIVND (reference sequence). The ends were cut back, 6 bases at V and 7 bases at J, with 21 bases in the middle. The CDR3 has 16 amino acids. The CDR3 region has the DNA TGTGCCAGTAGCCTTAACGACCGACCCCGTTTTGAAAAACTGTTTTTT. Its translation: CASSLNDRPRFEKLFF.

In the case of this clone: The sample contains more than one DNA sequence encoding this CDR3. This chain uses TRBV12-3 or TRBV12-4 with TRBJ1-5; possible D gene TRBD1, 6 bases. There are 13 residues in the CDR3. Trimming cost V 2 bases and J 4 bases, with 6 bases left between them. CDR3 sequence: CASSLTGNQPQHF. The CDR3 bases are TGTGCCAGCAGTTTAACAGGGAATCAGCCCCAGCATTTT.

The chain joins TRBV28 to TRBJ1-5, with a tentative D call TRBD1 (6 bases). The CDR3 is 13 amino acids. Germline V gives CDR1 MDHEN, CDR2 SYDVKM. V shed 4 bases and J shed 2 bases, with 6 bases lying between them. The CDR3 region has the DNA TGTGCCAGCAGTTGGACAGGCAATCAGCCCCAGCATTTT. This encodes CASSWTGNQPQHF. Based on the CDR3 plus reference TRBV28 and TRBJ1-5, the full variable domain is DVKVTQSSRYLVKRTGEKVFLECVQDMDHENMFWYRQDPGLGLRLIYFSYDVKMKEKGDIPEGYSVSREKKERFSLILESASTNQTSMYLCASSWTGNQPQHFGDGTRLSIL.

The chain recombines TRBV11-3 with TRBJ2-7; 7 bases map to TRBD1. The CDR3 totals 14 residues. Germline CDR1 is SGHNT and CDR2 is YENEEA. V was clipped by 5 bases and J by 0 bases; unmatched bases: 4. The CDR3 sequence is CASSLRQGSYEQYF. The CDR3 DNA is TGTGCCAGCAGCCTTCGACAGGGCTCCTACGAGCAGTACTTC.

The chain joins TRBV11-3 to TRBJ1-1; D gene ambiguous. The CDR3 has 10 residues. Germline-derived CDR1 and CDR2 are SGHNT and YENEEA. Trimming left V 2 bases short and J 8 bases short, with 3 bases between. The CDR3 DNA reads as TGTGCCAGCAGCTTATTCGAAGCTTTCTTT. Translation: CASSLFEAFF. Full variable domain (remainder filled in from reference TRBV11-3 and TRBJ1-1): EAGVVQSPRYKIIEKKQPVAFWCNPISGHNTLYWYLQNLGQGPELLIRYENEEAVDDSQLPKDRFSAERLKGVDSTLKIQPAELGDSAVYLCASSLFEAFFGQGTRLTVV.

The J gene is TRBJ1-3, the V gene TRBV30; TRBD1 matches at 9 bases. The CDR3 loop spans 12 amino acids. Per germline, CDR1 GTSNPN and CDR2 SVGIG (reference sequence). Written as DNA, the CDR3 is TGTGCTTCGGACAGGGGAAGAAACACCATATATTTT. Translated: CASDRGRNTIYF. Using reference TRBV30 and TRBJ1-3 for the parts outside the CDR3, the full variable domain is SQTIHQWPATLVQPVGSPLSLECTVEGTSNPNLYWYRQAAGRGLQLLFYSVGIGQISSEVPQNLSASRPQDRQFILSSKKLLLSDSGFYLCASDRGRNTIYFGEGSWLTVV.

This chain joins TRBV7-2 and TRBJ2-5; 9 nucleotides agree with TRBD1. This CDR3 comprises 15 residues. From germline, CDR1 is SGHTA and CDR2 FQGNSA. Trimming took 5 bases from V and 2 from J; bases not matched to a gene: 6. The CDR3 DNA reads TGTGCCAGCAGCATGAGGACAGGGGAACAAGAGACCCAGTACTTC. Translating it yields CASSMRTGEQETQYF. The complete variable domain, with remaining parts taken from reference TRBV7-2 and TRBJ2-5, reads GAGVSQSPSNKVTEKGKDVELRCDPISGHTALYWYRQSLGQGLEFLIYFQGNSAPDKSGLPSDRFSAERTGGSVSTLTIQRTQQEDSAVYLCASSMRTGEQETQYFGPGTRLLVL.

V is TRBV6-2 or TRBV6-3 and J is TRBJ1-2; 8 bases are a match to TRBD1. Unmatched junction bases numbered 9, after V lost 4 bases and J lost 5 bases. In germline, CDR1 is MNHEY, CDR2 SVGEGT. The CDR3 loop spans 15 amino acids. CDR3 nucleotides: TGTGCCAGCAGTTCTACCGGGACAGGAGGGTATGGCTACACCTTC. It translates to CASSSTGTGGYGYTF.

V and J are TRBV11-1 and TRBJ2-2; possible D gene TRBD1, 6 bases. V was clipped by 1 base and J by 1 base, with 7 bases between them. CDR1 SGHAT and CDR2 FQDESV come from the germline V gene (reference sequence). CDR3 size: 15 residues. CDR3 region: CASSLGQVNTGELFF. The DNA of the CDR3 is TGTGCCAGCAGCTTAGGACAGGTGAACACCGGGGAGCTGTTTTTT.

V is TRBV29-1 and J is TRBJ1-4; the D is unclear. Trimming took off 8 bases at V and 6 bases at J, with 13 bases between the two ends. The CDR3 runs to 12 residues. Germline CDR1 SQVTM, CDR2 ANQGSEA. The CDR3 DNA reads TGCAGCCCCTGGTCCCCGGATGAAAAACTGTTTTTT. Protein product: CSPWSPDEKLFF.

V usage is TRBV18 and J usage is TRBJ1-4; TRBD1 agrees at 7 bases. The germline V gene has CDR1 KGHSH and CDR2 LQKENI. The CDR3 is 13 amino acids. V was clipped by 4 bases and J by 7 bases; unmatched bases: 3. CDR3 region: CASSQDRAEKLFF. CDR3 coding DNA: TGTGCCAGCTCACAAGACAGGGCTGAAAAACTGTTTTTT.